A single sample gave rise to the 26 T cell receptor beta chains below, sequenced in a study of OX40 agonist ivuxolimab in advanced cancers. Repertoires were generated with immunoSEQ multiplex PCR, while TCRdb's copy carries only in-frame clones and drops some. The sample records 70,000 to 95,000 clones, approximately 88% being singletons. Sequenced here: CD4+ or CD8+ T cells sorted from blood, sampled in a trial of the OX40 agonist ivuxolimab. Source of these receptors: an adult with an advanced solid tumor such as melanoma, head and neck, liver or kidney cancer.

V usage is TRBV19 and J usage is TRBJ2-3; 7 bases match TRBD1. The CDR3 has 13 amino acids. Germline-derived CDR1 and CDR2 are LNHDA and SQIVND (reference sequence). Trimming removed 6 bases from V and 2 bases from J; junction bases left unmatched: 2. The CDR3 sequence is CASRGTATDTQYF. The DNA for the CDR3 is TGTGCCAGTAGGGGGACAGCCACAGATACGCAGTATTTT.

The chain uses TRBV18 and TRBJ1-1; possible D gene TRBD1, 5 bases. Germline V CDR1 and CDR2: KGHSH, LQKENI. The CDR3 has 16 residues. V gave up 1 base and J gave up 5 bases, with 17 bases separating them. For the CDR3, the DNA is TGTGCCAGCTCACCACGGGTTGGGGGTTCGGAGACTGAAGCTTTCTTT. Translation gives CASSPRVGGSETEAFF. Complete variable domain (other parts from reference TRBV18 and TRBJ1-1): NAGVMQNPRHLVRRRGQEARLRCSPMKGHSHVYWYRQLPEEGLKFMVYLQKENIIDESGMPKERFSAEFPKEGPSILRIQQVVRGDSAAYFCASSPRVGGSETEAFFGQGTRLTVV.

CDR3 protein: CASSEVRAINTGELFF. The CDR3 nucleotides are TGTGCCAGCAGTGAAGTAAGGGCTATAAACACCGGGGAGCTGTTTTTT. This chain links TRBV6-1 with TRBJ2-2; D call uncertain. V gave up 1 base and J gave up 2 bases, with 11 bases separating them. From germline, CDR1 is MNHNS and CDR2 SASEGT. There are 16 residues in the CDR3.

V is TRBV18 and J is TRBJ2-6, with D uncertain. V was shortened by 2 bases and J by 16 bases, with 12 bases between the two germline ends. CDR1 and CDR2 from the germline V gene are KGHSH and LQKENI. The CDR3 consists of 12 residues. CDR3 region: CASSPLGYELTF. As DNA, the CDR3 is TGTGCCAGCTCACCATTAGGGTACGAGCTGACTTTC.

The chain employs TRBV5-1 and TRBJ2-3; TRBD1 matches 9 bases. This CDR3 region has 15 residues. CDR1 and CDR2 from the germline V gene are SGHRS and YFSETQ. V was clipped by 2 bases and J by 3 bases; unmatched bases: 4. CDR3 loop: CASSLWDRETDTQYF. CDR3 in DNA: TGCGCCAGCAGCTTATGGGACAGGGAGACAGATACGCAGTATTTT.

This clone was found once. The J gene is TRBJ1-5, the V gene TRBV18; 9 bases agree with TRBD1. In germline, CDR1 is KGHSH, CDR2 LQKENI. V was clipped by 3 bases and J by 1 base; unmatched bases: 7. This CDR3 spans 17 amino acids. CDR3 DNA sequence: TGTGCCAGCTCACCGCCGACAGGGACAGGGAGCAATCAGCCCCAGCATTTT. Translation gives CASSPPTGTGSNQPQHF. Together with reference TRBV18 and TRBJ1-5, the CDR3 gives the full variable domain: NAGVMQNPRHLVRRRGQEARLRCSPMKGHSHVYWYRQLPEEGLKFMVYLQKENIIDESGMPKERFSAEFPKEGPSILRIQQVVRGDSAAYFCASSPPTGTGSNQPQHFGDGTRLSIL.

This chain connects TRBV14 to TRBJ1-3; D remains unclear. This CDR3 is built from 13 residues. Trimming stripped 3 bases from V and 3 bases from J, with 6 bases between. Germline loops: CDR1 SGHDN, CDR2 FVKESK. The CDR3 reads CASSHSRGNTIYF. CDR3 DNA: TGTGCCAGCAGCCATTCCCGTGGAAACACCATATATTTT.

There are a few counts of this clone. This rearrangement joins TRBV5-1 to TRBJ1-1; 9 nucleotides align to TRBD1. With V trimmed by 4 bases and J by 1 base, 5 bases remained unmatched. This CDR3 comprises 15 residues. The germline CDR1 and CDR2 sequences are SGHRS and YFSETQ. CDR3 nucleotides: TGCGCCAGCAGCCGTATGACAGGGGGGAACACTGAAGCTTTCTTT. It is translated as CASSRMTGGNTEAFF.

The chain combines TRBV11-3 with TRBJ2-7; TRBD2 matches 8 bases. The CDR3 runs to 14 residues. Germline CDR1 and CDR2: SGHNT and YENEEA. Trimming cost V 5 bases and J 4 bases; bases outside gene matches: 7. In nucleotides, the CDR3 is TGTGCCAGCAGCCAGGCGGGGGGTAGGTACGAGCAGTACTTC. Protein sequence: CASSQAGGRYEQYF.

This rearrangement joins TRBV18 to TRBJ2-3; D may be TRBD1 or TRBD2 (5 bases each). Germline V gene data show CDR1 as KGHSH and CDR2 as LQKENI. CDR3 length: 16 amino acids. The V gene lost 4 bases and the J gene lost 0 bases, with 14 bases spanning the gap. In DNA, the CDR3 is TGTGCCAGCTCACTAAAACGGGGCTCTAGCACAGATACGCAGTATTTT. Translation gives CASSLKRGSSTDTQYF.

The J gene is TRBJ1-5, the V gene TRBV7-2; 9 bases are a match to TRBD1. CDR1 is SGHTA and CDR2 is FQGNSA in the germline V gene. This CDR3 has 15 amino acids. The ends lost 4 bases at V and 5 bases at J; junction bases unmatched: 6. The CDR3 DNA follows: TGTGCCAGCAGCTCCGGGACAGGGATATATCAGCCCCAGCATTTT. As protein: CASSSGTGIYQPQHF.

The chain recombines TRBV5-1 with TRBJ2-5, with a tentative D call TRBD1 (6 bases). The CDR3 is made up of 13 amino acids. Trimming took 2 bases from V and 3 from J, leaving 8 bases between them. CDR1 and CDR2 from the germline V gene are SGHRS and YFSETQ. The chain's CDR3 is CASSFEGEETQYF. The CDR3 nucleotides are TGCGCCAGCAGCTTTGAGGGGGAAGAGACCCAGTACTTC. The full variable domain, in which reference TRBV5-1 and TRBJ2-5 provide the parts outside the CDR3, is KAGVTQTPRYLIKTRGQQVTLSCSPISGHRSVSWYQQTPGQGLQFLFEYFSETQRNKGNFPGRFSGRQFSNSRSEMNVSTLELGDSALYLCASSFEGEETQYFGPGTRLLVL.

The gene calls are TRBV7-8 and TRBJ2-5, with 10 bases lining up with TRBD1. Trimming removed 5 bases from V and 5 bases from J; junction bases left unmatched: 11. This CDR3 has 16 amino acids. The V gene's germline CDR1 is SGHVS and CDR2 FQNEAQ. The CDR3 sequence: CASSPSDRGSLETQYF. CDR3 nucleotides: TGTGCCAGCAGCCCTTCGGACAGGGGGAGTTTGGAGACCCAGTACTTC.

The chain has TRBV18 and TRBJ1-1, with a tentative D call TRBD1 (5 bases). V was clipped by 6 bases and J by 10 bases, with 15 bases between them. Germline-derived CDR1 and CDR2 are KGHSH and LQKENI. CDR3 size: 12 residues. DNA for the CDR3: TGTGCCAGCTCCCGGTCGGGGGTGGGAGCTTTCTTT. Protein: CASSRSGVGAFF.

CDR3 DNA: TGCAGCGTTGAAAAGGGTCGGACTGAAGCTTTCTTT. Translated, it gives CSVEKGRTEAFF. The chain employs TRBV29-1 and TRBJ1-1; no definite D call. Germline V gives CDR1 SQVTM, CDR2 ANQGSEA. The CDR3 contains 12 residues. V lost 2 bases, J lost 5 bases, and 9 bases lay in between.

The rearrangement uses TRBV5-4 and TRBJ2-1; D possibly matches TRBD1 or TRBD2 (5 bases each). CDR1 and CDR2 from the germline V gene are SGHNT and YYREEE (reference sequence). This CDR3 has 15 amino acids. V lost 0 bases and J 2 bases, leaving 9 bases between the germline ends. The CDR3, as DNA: TGTGCCAGCAGCTTGGCGGGACGGCCCTACAATGAGCAGTTCTTC. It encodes CASSLAGRPYNEQFF.

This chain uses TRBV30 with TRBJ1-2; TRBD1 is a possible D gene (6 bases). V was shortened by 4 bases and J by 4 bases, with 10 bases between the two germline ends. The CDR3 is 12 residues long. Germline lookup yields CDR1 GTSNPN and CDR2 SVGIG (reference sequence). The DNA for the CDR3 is TGTGCCTGGAATACAGGGTCCTATGGCTACACCTTC. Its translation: CAWNTGSYGYTF.

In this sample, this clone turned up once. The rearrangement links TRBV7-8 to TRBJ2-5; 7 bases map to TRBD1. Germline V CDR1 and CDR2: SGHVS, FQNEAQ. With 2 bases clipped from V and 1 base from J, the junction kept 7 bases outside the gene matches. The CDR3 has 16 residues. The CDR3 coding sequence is TGTGCCAGCAGCTTAAATCAGGGGGTGGGCCAAGAGACCCAGTACTTC. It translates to CASSLNQGVGQETQYF.

The CDR3 is CASSKLGVGNQPQHF. For the CDR3, the DNA is TGTGCCAGCAGCAAGTTGGGAGTGGGTAATCAGCCCCAGCATTTT. The V call is TRBV21-1, the J call TRBJ1-5. TRBV21-1 is marked as a pseudogene. This CDR3 contains 15 residues.

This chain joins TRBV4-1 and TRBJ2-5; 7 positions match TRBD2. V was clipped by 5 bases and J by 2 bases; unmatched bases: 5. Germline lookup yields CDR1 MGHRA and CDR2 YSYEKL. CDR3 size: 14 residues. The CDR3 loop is CASSVTSAQETQYF. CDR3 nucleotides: TGCGCCAGCAGCGTCACTAGCGCGCAAGAGACCCAGTACTTC.

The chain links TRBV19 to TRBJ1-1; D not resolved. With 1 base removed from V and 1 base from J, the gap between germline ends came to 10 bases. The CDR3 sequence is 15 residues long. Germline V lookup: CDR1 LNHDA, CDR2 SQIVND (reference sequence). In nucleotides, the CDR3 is TGTGCCAGTAGTATAGTTCGGGGAGAGAACACTGAAGCTTTCTTT. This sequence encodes CASSIVRGENTEAFF.

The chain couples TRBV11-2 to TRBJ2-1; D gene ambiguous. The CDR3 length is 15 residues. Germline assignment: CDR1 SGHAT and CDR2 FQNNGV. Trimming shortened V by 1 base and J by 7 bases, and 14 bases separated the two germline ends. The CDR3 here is CASSLGQAVVNEQFF. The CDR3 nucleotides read TGTGCCAGCAGCTTAGGCCAGGCAGTTGTTAATGAGCAGTTCTTC. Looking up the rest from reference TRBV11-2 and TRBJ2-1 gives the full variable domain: EAGVAQSPRYKIIEKRQSVAFWCNPISGHATLYWYQQILGQGPKLLIQFQNNGVVDDSQLPKDRFSAERLKGVDSTLKIQPAKLEDSAVYLCASSLGQAVVNEQFFGPGTRLTVL.

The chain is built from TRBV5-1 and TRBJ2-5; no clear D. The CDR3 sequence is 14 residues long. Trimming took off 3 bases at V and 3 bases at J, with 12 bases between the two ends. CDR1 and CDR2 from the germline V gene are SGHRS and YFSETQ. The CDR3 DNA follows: TGCGCCAGCAGCTCACGGACCCAGGAAGAGACCCAGTACTTC. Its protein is CASSSRTQEETQYF.

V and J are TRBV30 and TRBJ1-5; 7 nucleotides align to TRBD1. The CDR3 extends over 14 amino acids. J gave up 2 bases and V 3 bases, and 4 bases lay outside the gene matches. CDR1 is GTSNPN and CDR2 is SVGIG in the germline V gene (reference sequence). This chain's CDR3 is CAWSDTGGNQPQHF. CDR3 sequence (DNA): TGTGCCTGGAGCGACACAGGGGGCAATCAGCCCCAGCATTTT.

As DNA, the CDR3 is TGTGCCAGCAGACCTGGACTAGCGGGGATAAACTCCTACGAGCAGTACTTC. Translated, it gives CASRPGLAGINSYEQYF. This chain uses TRBV11-3 with TRBJ2-7; 12 nucleotides align to TRBD2. Germline-derived CDR1 and CDR2 are SGHNT and YENEEA. The V segment lost 6 bases and the J segment 0 bases; nucleotides outside the gene matches: 9. This CDR3 comprises 17 residues.

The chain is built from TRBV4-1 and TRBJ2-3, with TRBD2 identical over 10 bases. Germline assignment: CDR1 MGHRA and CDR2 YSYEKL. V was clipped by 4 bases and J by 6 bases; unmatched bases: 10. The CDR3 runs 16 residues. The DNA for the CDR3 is TGCGCCAGCAGCCCCCGGACTAGCGGAGGGGGGGATACGCAGTATTTT. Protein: CASSPRTSGGGDTQYF.